This T cell receptor (beta chain) was sequenced during a study of blood T cell repertoires in COVID-19. Study at large: T cells, B-cell-depleted T cells, or PBMCs provided the cDNA or gDNA that served as material.

In the original workflow: Reference gene primer amplification in the assay estimated nucleated cell counts. Assay: immunoSEQ multiplex PCR; the TCRdb copy retains only in-frame clones and omits some. V and J calls and clone size are given by that table; D and trimming were obtained from the DNA. The data hold some 170,000 clones, with 84% observed a single time. Allocation to cohorts depended on clinical history reported by the participants. What the recovered Cohort 3 donors had was two negative PCRs, clearance, or symptom resolution. CDR1 and CDR2 from the germline V gene are SGHRS and YFSETQ. The CDR3 is made up of 12 amino acids. The V and J ends lost 4 bases and 3 bases respectively, with 8 bases between them.

This sequence originates from a man over 45 who had recovered from COVID-19. The chain is built from TRBV5-1 and TRBJ2-7; D is perhaps TRBD1 (6 bases). The sample comprised PBMCs or T cells enriched from blood (not recorded which). The CDR3, as DNA: TGCGCCAGCAGCGTGGACAGCTACGAGCAGTACTTC. Encoded protein: CASSVDSYEQYF.